This T cell receptor (beta chain) is from a study of shared clonotypes between healthy human individuals. This CDR3 contains 17 residues. Germline V gene data show CDR1 as SQVTM and CDR2 as ANQGSEA. The junction had 12 bases not matched to a gene; V was cut back by 6 bases and J by 2 bases. At a deep level, the assay was run. TCRdb keeps only in-frame clones here, not all; method: immunoSEQ multiplex PCR. Of about 600,000 clones in the sample, around 78% are singletons; the top ten hold approximately 12%. Sequencing was done on a sample of PBMCs. The gene calls are TRBV29-1 and TRBJ2-6; TRBD1 matches at 8 bases. This receptor was identified in a woman between 40 and 50 years old in good health. Some clones in this sample may be carry-over from other donors' samples. The CDR3 DNA is TGCAGCGTAGACGTAGGACAGGGTCTTCCTGGGGCCAACGTCCTGACTTTC. It translates to CSVDVGQGLPGANVLTF.